The clone carrying this T cell receptor beta chain was seen many times. This record comes from a study of T cells in Graves' hyperthyroidism and ophthalmopathy. The overall study: At the time of initial diagnosis and before any treatment, peripheral blood was collected.

TCR beta CDR3 region amplification was performed from RNA transcripts. TCR CDR3 regions were first amplified by RT-PCR with HTBI primers. TCRdb passed the multiplex PCR reads through MiXCR, listing each CDR3 protein once. The table includes approximately 600,000 distinct CDR3 sequences, roughly 16% detected once. Patients were excluded for uncontrolled infection, other autoimmune disease, pregnancy or lactation. V dropped 4 bases and J dropped 3; count of bases not matched to a gene: 6. Germline V gene data show CDR1 as SGHVS and CDR2 as FNYEAQ. CDR3 length: 16 residues. Material: blood. The TCR was taken from a woman aged 25-40 years with Graves' hyperthyroidism. V is TRBV7-6 and J is TRBJ2-5, with 12 bases that match TRBD2. The CDR3 loop is CASSSGTSGWEETQYF. As DNA, the CDR3 is TGTGCCAGCAGCTCGGGGACTAGCGGGTGGGAAGAGACCCAGTACTTC.